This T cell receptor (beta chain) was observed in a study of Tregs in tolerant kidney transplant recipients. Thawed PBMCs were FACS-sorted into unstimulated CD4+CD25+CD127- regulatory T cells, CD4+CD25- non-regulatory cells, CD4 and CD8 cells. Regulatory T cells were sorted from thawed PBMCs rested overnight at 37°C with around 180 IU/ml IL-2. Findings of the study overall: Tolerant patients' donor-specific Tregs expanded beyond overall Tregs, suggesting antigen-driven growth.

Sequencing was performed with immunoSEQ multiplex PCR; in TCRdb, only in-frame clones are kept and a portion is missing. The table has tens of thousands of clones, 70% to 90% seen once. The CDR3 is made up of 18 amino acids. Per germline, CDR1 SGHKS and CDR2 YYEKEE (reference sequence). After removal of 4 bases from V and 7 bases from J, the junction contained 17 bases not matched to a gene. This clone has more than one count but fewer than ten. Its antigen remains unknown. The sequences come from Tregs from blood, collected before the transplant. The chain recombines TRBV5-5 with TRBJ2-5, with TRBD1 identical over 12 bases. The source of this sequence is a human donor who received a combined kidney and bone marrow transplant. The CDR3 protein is CASSPPRDRGHLRWTQYF. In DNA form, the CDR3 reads TGTGCCAGCAGCCCGCCACGGGACAGGGGGCATTTGCGGTGGACCCAGTACTTC.